These 21 T cell receptor beta chains originate from one sample sequenced in a study of spatial heterogeneity in lung cancer. TCRdb re-called the 5' RACE reads through MiXCR, storing one row per CDR3 protein. The table lists some 38,000 distinct CDR3 sequences, around 7.5% of them singletons. Time point indicated: sample taken at primary tumor resection. Whole RNA obtained from tumor, nontumor lung or frozen PBMC underwent sequencing without sorting. This specimen consisted of PBMCs, obtained at surgery. These receptor sequences come from a male donor with early-stage non-small cell lung cancer.

The chain recombines TRBV2 with TRBJ2-7, with 7 bases fitting TRBD1. Trimming took 7 bases from V and 6 from J; bases not matched to a gene: 9. This CDR3 comprises 13 residues. The germline CDR1 and CDR2 sequences are SNHLY and FYNNEI. CDR3 bases: TGTGCCAGCAAGCTGGGACAGACATTCGAGCAGTACGTC. Encoded protein: CASKLGQTFEQYV.

CDR3 amino acids: CASSPRALYEQYV. CDR3 DNA: TGCGCCAGCAGTCCGAGAGCTCTGTACGAGCAGTACGTC. This chain uses TRBV23-1 with TRBJ2-7, with D unresolved. TRBV23-1 is placed among ORFs of uncertain function. Trimming took off 4 bases at V and 4 bases at J, with 11 bases between the two ends. The CDR3 is 13 amino acids.

There are many counts of this clonotype. This chain connects TRBV12-3 or TRBV12-4 to TRBJ1-2, with D perhaps matching TRBD1 (5 bases). This CDR3 is 12 amino acids long. Trimming shortened V by 4 bases and J by 7 bases, and 10 bases separated the two germline ends. The chain's CDR3 is CASSYQGRGYTF. In DNA, the CDR3 is TGTGCCAGCAGTTACCAGGGTCGTGGCTACACCTTC.

In this sample, this clonotype turned up a few times. The chain is built from TRBV6-1 and TRBJ1-5, with 8 nucleotides matching TRBD1. Germline assignment: CDR1 MNHNS and CDR2 SASEGT. Unmatched junction bases numbered 8, after V lost 6 bases and J lost 4 bases. This CDR3 contains 15 residues. CDR3 residues: CASSGGTGLNQPQHF. CDR3 in DNA: TGTGCCAGCAGCGGTGGGACAGGTCTTAATCAGCCCCAGCATTTT.

This clonotype was recorded at least ten times. The chain is built from TRBV9 and TRBJ2-1; 12 bases are a match to TRBD2. CDR3 size: 15 residues. CDR1 and CDR2 from the germline V gene are SGDLS and YYNGEE. J gave up 2 bases and V 6 bases, and 3 bases lay outside the gene matches. The chain's CDR3 is CASNLAGGPYNEQFF. CDR3 nucleotide sequence: TGTGCCAGCAACCTAGCGGGAGGGCCCTACAATGAGCAGTTCTTC.

This clonotype has a handful of counts. Relative to the germline gene, one junction end is altered; a read error may explain this. The chain links TRBV3-1 to TRBJ1-1; D is undetermined. The CDR3 extends over 15 amino acids. Germline V gene sequence: CDR1 LGHDT, CDR2 YNNKEL (reference sequence). The DNA of the CDR3 is TGTGCCAGCGGCCAAAGTGCGGGTAGGAACACTGAAGCTTTCTTT. Translation: CASGQSAGRNTEAFF.

Notes on this clonotype: This may be a read error, as it is one base from a much larger clone. A read error is likely, as this CDR3 ends without the conserved phenylalanine or tryptophan. The rearrangement links TRBV6-6 to TRBJ1-3, with a possible D match to TRBD1 (6 bases). V lost 7 bases, J lost 0 bases, and 13 bases lay in between. CDR3 length equals 15 residues. The germline V gene encodes CDR1 MNHNY and CDR2 SVGAGI (reference sequence). CDR3 protein: CASTEIRGSGNTIYL. CDR3 in DNA: TGTGCCAGCACCGAGATCAGGGGCTCTGGAAACACCATATATCTT.

This clonotype has a count of ten or more. J is TRBJ2-2 and V is TRBV2, with a possible D match to TRBD1 (7 bases). This CDR3 region has 14 residues. The V end was cut by 8 bases, the J end by 0 bases, with 10 bases between. Germline V gene data show CDR1 as SNHLY and CDR2 as FYNNEI. CDR3 region: CASSGGTNTGELFF. The CDR3 nucleotides are TGTGCCAGCTCAGGGGGGACGAACACCGGGGAGCTGTTTTTT.

This clonotype was picked up many times. V usage is TRBV6-2 or TRBV6-3 and J usage is TRBJ1-1, with TRBD1 matching 7 bases. This CDR3 has 14 amino acids. Trimming at V came to 1 base and at J to 7 bases, leaving 6 bases not matched to a gene. CDR1 and CDR2 from the germline V gene are MNHEY and SVGEGT. In DNA, the CDR3 is TGTGCCAGCAGTTACTACAAGGGGGCTGGTGAAGCTTTCTTT. It specifies CASSYYKGAGEAFF.

This clonotype appeared many times. The chain carries TRBV2 and TRBJ1-5; D possibly corresponds to TRBD1 (6 bases). Germline values: CDR1 SNHLY, CDR2 FYNNEI. The CDR3 totals 15 residues. Between the trimmed V and J ends, which lost 4 bases and 0 bases, there was a span of 10 bases. This CDR3 is CASSAGQLSNQPQHF. The CDR3, as DNA: TGTGCCAGCAGTGCAGGACAGCTTAGCAATCAGCCCCAGCATTTT. Looking up the rest from reference TRBV2 and TRBJ1-5 gives the full variable domain: EPEVTQTPSHQVTQMGQEVILRCVPISNHLYFYWYRQILGQKVEFLVSFYNNEISEKSEIFDDQFSVERPDGSNFTLKIRSTKLEDSAMYFCASSAGQLSNQPQHFGDGTRLSIL.

This chain uses TRBV20-1 with TRBJ1-2, with a possible D match to TRBD1 (5 bases). In germline, CDR1 is DFQATT, CDR2 SNEGSKA (reference sequence). The CDR3 consists of 12 residues. V shed 5 bases and J shed 8 bases, with 15 bases lying between them. The CDR3 region is CSAGDRISGYTF. The CDR3 bases are TGCAGTGCTGGGGACCGGATTAGCGGCTACACCTTC.

Many counts were recorded for this clonotype. This sequence joins TRBV6-1 and TRBJ1-2; TRBD1 might be the D (5 bases). There are 14 residues in the CDR3. Germline V gene sequence: CDR1 MNHNS, CDR2 SASEGT. The ends were cut back, 1 base at V and 11 bases at J, with 17 bases in the middle. CDR3 loop: CASSEGRQLFLYTF. CDR3 nucleotides: TGTGCCAGCAGTGAAGGTCGACAGCTTTTTCTTTACACCTTC.

This clonotype was recorded a few times. The V call is TRBV14, the J call TRBJ2-7; possibly TRBD1 or TRBD2 for D (5 bases each). With 1 base removed from V and 6 bases from J, the gap between germline ends came to 7 bases. CDR3 length: 12 residues. The V gene's germline CDR1 is SGHDN and CDR2 FVKESK. DNA of the CDR3: TGTGCCAGCAGCCAAGGGGGGTGCGAGCAGTACGTC. Amino acid sequence: CASSQGGCEQYV.

This clonotype was seen many times. CDR3 nucleotides: TGCAGCGCCCGGGGGTACGGAGAGACCCAGTACTTC. Protein sequence: CSARGYGETQYF. The rearrangement links TRBV29-1 to TRBJ2-5; possibly TRBD2 for D (6 bases). CDR1 SQVTM and CDR2 ANQGSEA come from the germline V gene. The CDR3 length is 12 residues. V was clipped by 7 bases and J by 4 bases, with 13 bases between them. Using reference TRBV29-1 and TRBJ2-5 for the parts outside the CDR3, the full variable domain is SAVISQKPSRDICQRGTSLTIQCQVDSQVTMMFWYRQQPGQSLTLIATANQGSEATYESGFVIDKFPISRPNLTFSTLTVSNMSPEDSSIYLCSARGYGETQYFGPGTRLLVL.

This sequence joins TRBV6-2 or TRBV6-3 and TRBJ2-1; D gene uncertain. The CDR3 consists of 13 residues. CDR1 and CDR2 from the germline V gene are MNHEY and SVGEGT. V shed 0 bases and J shed 9 bases, with 9 bases lying between them. This CDR3 is CASSYSRVGEQFF. The CDR3 DNA follows: TGTGCCAGCAGTTACTCTCGGGTCGGTGAGCAGTTCTTC.

On this clonotype itself: One end of the junction does not line up with germline, which may come from a read error. The CDR3, as DNA: TGTGCCAGCAGCGTGGGACAGGGAGACACTGGAGCTTTCTTT. Translated: CASSVGQGDTGAFF. The chain couples TRBV9 to TRBJ1-1; 9 bases match TRBD1. Germline V CDR1 and CDR2: SGDLS, YYNGEE. The length of the CDR3 is 14 residues.

The V call is TRBV12-2, the J call TRBJ2-2; the D call TRBD2 from the table was never checked on the DNA. TRBV12-2 is a pseudogene locus. CDR3 length equals 17 residues. CDR3 sequence reads: CASRFVTGTKNTGELFF. The CDR3 DNA is TGTGCAAGTCGCTTTGTTACCGGGACTAAGAACACCGGGGAGCTGTTTTTT.

The chain is built from TRBV6-1 and TRBJ1-5; D not certain. The V gene's germline CDR1 is MNHNS and CDR2 SASEGT. Trimming left V 4 bases short and J 2 bases short, with 12 bases between. CDR3 length: 15 amino acids. The CDR3 region is CASSAGPGGNQPQHF. CDR3 sequence (DNA): TGTGCCAGCAGTGCCGGCCCTGGCGGCAATCAGCCCCAGCATTTT.

There are many counts of this clonotype. The chain combines TRBV24-1 with TRBJ2-3, with 8 bases aligning to TRBD1. Germline CDR1 and CDR2: KGHDR and SFDVKD. The CDR3 contains 16 residues. Trimming cost V 1 base and J 3 bases; bases outside gene matches: 5. CDR3 protein: CATSDLGTGGTDTQYF. The CDR3 nucleotides are TGTGCCACCAGTGATTTAGGGACAGGTGGGACAGATACGCAGTATTTT.

The V gene is TRBV6-2 or TRBV6-3, the J gene TRBJ2-2, with D tentatively TRBD2 (5 bases). This CDR3 comprises 13 residues. Germline V CDR1 and CDR2: MNHEY, SVGEGT. Trimming shortened V by 6 bases and J by 4 bases, and 9 bases separated the two germline ends. CDR3 DNA: TGTGCCAGCAGCCAACTAGGCACCGGGGAGCTGTTTTTT. Its protein product is CASSQLGTGELFF.

This clonotype was counted ten times or more. The chain employs TRBV9 and TRBJ1-2, with 7 bases matching TRBD1. Germline lookup yields CDR1 SGDLS and CDR2 YYNGEE. The CDR3 covers 15 residues. Germline trimming cut 3 bases from V and 5 bases from J; bases unmatched to any gene: 10. The CDR3 region is CASSAGQSLYYGYTF. In nucleotides, the CDR3 is TGTGCCAGCAGCGCGGGACAGTCTCTATATTATGGCTACACCTTC.